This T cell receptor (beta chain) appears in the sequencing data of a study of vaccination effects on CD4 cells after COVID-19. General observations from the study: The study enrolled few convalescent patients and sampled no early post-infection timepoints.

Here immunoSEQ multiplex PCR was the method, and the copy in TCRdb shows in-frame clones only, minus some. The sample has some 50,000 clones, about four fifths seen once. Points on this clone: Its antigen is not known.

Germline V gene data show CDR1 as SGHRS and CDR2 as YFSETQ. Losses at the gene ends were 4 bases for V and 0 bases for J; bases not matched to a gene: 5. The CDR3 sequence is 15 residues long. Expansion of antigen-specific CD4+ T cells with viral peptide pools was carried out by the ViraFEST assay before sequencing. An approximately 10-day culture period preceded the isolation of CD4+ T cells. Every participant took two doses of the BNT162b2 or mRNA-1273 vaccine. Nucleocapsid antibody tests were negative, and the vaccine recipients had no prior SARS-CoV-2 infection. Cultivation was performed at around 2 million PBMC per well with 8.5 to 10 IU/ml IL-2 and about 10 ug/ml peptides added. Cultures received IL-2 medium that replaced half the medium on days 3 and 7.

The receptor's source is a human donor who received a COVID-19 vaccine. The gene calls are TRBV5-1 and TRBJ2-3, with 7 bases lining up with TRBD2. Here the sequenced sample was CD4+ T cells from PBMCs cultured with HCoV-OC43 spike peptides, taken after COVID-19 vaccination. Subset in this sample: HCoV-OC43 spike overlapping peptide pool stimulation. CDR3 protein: CASSPGLDSTDTQYF. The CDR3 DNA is TGCGCCAGCAGCCCCGGACTAGACAGCACAGATACGCAGTATTTT.